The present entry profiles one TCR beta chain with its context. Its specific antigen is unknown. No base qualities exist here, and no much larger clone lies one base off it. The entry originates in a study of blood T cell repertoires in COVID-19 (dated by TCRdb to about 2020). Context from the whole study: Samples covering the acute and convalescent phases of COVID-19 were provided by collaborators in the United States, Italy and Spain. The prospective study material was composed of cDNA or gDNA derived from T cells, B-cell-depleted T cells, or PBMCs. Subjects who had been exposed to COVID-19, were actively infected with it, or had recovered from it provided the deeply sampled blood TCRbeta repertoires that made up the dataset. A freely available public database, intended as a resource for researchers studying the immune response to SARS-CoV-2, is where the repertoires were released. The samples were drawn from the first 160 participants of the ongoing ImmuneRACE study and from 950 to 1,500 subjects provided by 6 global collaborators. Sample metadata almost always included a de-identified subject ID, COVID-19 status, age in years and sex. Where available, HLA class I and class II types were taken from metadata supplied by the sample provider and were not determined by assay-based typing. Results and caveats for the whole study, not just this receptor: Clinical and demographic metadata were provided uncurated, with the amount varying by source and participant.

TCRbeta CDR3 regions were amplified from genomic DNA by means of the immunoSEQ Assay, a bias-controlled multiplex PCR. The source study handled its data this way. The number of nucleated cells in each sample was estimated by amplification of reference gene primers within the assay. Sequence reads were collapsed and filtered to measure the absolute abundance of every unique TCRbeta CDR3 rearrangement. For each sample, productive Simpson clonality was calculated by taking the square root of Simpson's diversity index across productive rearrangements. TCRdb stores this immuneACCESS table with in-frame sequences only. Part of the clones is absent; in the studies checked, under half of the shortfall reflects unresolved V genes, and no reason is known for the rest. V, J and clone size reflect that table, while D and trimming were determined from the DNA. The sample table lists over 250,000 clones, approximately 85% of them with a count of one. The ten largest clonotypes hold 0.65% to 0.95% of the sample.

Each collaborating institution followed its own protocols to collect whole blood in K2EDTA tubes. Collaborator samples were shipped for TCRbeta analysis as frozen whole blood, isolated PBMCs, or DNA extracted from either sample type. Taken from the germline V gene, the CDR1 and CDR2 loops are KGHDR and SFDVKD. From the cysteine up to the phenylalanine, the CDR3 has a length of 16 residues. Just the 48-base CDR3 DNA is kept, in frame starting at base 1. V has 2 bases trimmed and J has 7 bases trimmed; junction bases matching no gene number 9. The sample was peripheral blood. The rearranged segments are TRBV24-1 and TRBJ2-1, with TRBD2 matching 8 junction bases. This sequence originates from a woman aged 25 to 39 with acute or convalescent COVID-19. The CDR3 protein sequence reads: CATSDSGGLARNEQFF. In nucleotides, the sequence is TGTGCCACCAGTGATTCGGGAGGACTAGCCCGAAATGAGCAGTTCTTC.